The 25 T cell receptor beta chains listed next were all sequenced from one sample in a study of blood T cell repertoires in COVID-19. Method: immunoSEQ multiplex PCR; TCRdb's copy keeps in-frame clones and lacks some. The profile shows about 330,000 clones, around 90% of them singletons. The sequenced sample was peripheral blood. These receptors were taken from a man aged 18 to 29 who had recovered from COVID-19.

The chain joins TRBV9 to TRBJ1-2, with D possibly matching TRBD1 (5 bases). This CDR3 comprises 13 residues. Trimming pared 8 bases from V and 4 bases from J, leaving 15 bases between. CDR1 and CDR2 (germline): SGDLS, YYNGEE. The CDR3 sequence: CASAGLEPYGYTF. The CDR3 nucleotides are TGTGCCAGTGCGGGGCTGGAGCCCTATGGCTACACCTTC.

The chain employs TRBV3-1 (or the pseudogene TRBV3-2) and TRBJ1-2; 8 bases fit TRBD1. The germline V gene has CDR1 LGHDT and CDR2 YNNKEL (reference sequence). J was trimmed by 0 bases and V by 4 bases; bases with no gene match: 7. The CDR3 runs 16 residues. The CDR3 bases are TGTGCCAGCAGCCGACCGGCGGACAGGGCTAACTATGGCTACACCTTC. This translates into CASSRPADRANYGYTF.

This clone has more than one count but fewer than ten. The rearrangement joins TRBV5-4 to TRBJ2-2; D uncertain. Germline assignment: CDR1 SGHNT and CDR2 YYREEE (reference sequence). The V gene lost 6 bases and the J gene lost 6 bases, with 9 bases spanning the gap. The CDR3 has 12 residues. CDR3 nucleotides: TGTGCCAGCACTTCCCGGGCCGGGGAGCTGTTTTTT. Amino acid sequence: CASTSRAGELFF.

The gene calls are TRBV4-1 and TRBJ2-3; 10 positions agree with TRBD2. The CDR3 spans 17 residues. The germline CDR1 and CDR2 sequences are MGHRA and YSYEKL. After removal of 0 bases from V and 5 bases from J, the junction contained 8 bases not matched to a gene. The CDR3, as DNA: TGCGCCAGCAGCCAAGATTCAAGCGGGGGGGCCTTAGATACGCAGTATTTT. Amino acid sequence: CASSQDSSGGALDTQYF.

This chain uses TRBV2 with TRBJ2-1; D gene uncertain. V lost 2 bases and J lost 2, with 13 bases in between. CDR1 is SNHLY and CDR2 is FYNNEI in the germline V gene. CDR3 length: 16 residues. In DNA form, the CDR3 reads TGTGCCAGCAGTGAAAGCTTCGGAGTGGCCTACAATGAGCAGTTCTTC. Its translation is CASSESFGVAYNEQFF. Based on the CDR3 plus reference TRBV2 and TRBJ2-1, the full variable domain is EPEVTQTPSHQVTQMGQEVILRCVPISNHLYFYWYRQILGQKVEFLVSFYNNEISEKSEIFDDQFSVERPDGSNFTLKIRSTKLEDSAMYFCASSESFGVAYNEQFFGPGTRLTVL.

The chain links TRBV7-8 to TRBJ1-2; the match to TRBD1 covers 7 bases. This CDR3 spans 14 amino acids. V was clipped by 3 bases and J by 4 bases; unmatched bases: 5. Germline CDR1 is SGHVS and CDR2 is FQNEAQ. CDR3 amino acids: CASSLGAGGYGYTF. The DNA for the CDR3 is TGTGCCAGCAGCTTGGGGGCAGGGGGCTATGGCTACACCTTC.

The J gene is TRBJ1-5, the V gene TRBV28; 12 nucleotides agree with TRBD1. The junction had 1 base not matched to a gene; V was cut back by 4 bases and J by 6 bases. The V gene's germline CDR1 is MDHEN and CDR2 SYDVKM. The CDR3 totals 14 residues. CDR3 sequence: CASSSGQGAQPQHF. CDR3 sequence (DNA): TGTGCCAGCAGTTCGGGACAGGGGGCTCAGCCCCAGCATTTT.

The CDR3 sequence is CSVGITGYIDYGYTF. CDR3 nucleotide sequence: TGCAGCGTTGGAATAACAGGGTACATTGACTATGGCTACACCTTC. The chain combines TRBV29-1 with TRBJ1-2, with TRBD1 as a possible D gene (6 bases). The ends were cut back, 4 bases at V and 3 bases at J, with 18 bases in the middle. Germline V CDR1 and CDR2: SQVTM, ANQGSEA. This CDR3 is built from 15 residues.

This sequence joins TRBV5-4 and TRBJ2-2; no clear D. V was cut by 0 bases and J by 0 bases, with 9 bases left in between. The CDR3 is made up of 16 amino acids. From germline, CDR1 is SGHNT and CDR2 YYREEE (reference sequence). The CDR3 DNA is TGTGCCAGCAGCTTGGGGCAACCCGCGAACACCGGGGAGCTGTTTTTT. Its translation: CASSLGQPANTGELFF. Full variable domain (missing parts from reference TRBV5-4 and TRBJ2-2): ETGVTQSPTHLIKTRGQQVTLRCSSQSGHNTVSWYQQALGQGPQFIFQYYREEENGRGNFPPRFSGLQFPNYSSELNVNALELDDSALYLCASSLGQPANTGELFFGEGSRLTVL.

This chain connects TRBV2 to TRBJ2-1, with 9 bases matching TRBD2. CDR1 and CDR2 from the germline V gene are SNHLY and FYNNEI. The CDR3 sequence is 13 residues long. The junction had 11 bases not matched to a gene; V was cut back by 11 bases and J by 9 bases. Here the CDR3 reads CAGIIAGEGEQFF. The DNA for the CDR3 is TGTGCCGGGATAATAGCGGGAGAGGGTGAGCAGTTCTTC.

The gene calls are TRBV6-6 and TRBJ1-2; tentative D call: TRBD1 (5 bases). V shed 2 bases and J shed 4 bases, with 11 bases lying between them. The CDR3 has 14 amino acids. CDR1 is MNHNY and CDR2 is SVGAGI in the germline V gene (reference sequence). This chain's CDR3 is CASSYPGVLYGYTF. The CDR3 region has the DNA TGTGCCAGCAGTTACCCGGGGGTCCTCTATGGCTACACCTTC.

V and J are TRBV5-6 and TRBJ1-1; possible D gene TRBD1, 5 bases. The V and J ends lost 5 bases and 8 bases respectively, with 13 bases between them. Germline V CDR1 and CDR2: SGHDT, YYEEEE. The CDR3 is 12 amino acids. CDR3 in amino acids: CASRFGTTEAFF. Written as DNA, the CDR3 is TGTGCCAGCAGATTTGGGACTACGGAAGCTTTCTTT.

This chain uses TRBV19 with TRBJ1-5; possibly TRBD1 for D (5 bases). Germline CDR1 LNHDA, CDR2 SQIVND (reference sequence). The CDR3 is made up of 13 amino acids. V was cut by 8 bases and J by 4 bases, with 12 bases left in between. This CDR3 is CASEQAGNQPQHF. CDR3 in DNA: TGTGCCAGTGAACAGGCGGGGAATCAGCCCCAGCATTTT.

The chain carries TRBV9 and TRBJ2-7; 7 bases line up with TRBD2. The junction had 2 bases not matched to a gene; V was cut back by 0 bases and J by 2 bases. CDR3 length: 14 amino acids. The germline CDR1 and CDR2 sequences are SGDLS and YYNGEE. CDR3 sequence (DNA): TGTGCCAGCAGCGTAGGAGCGGGAACCTACGAGCAGTACTTC. Protein: CASSVGAGTYEQYF.

The V gene is TRBV12-3 or TRBV12-4, the J gene TRBJ1-1; D not resolved. CDR3 length: 12 residues. With 4 bases removed from V and 8 bases from J, the gap between germline ends came to 11 bases. The CDR3 coding sequence is TGTGCCAGCAGTTGGAGTTCTTTGGAAGCTTTCTTT. It encodes CASSWSSLEAFF.

The gene calls are TRBV20-1 and TRBJ2-7, with TRBD1 matching 8 bases. CDR3 length equals 14 residues. Germline V gene data show CDR1 as DFQATT and CDR2 as SNEGSKA (reference sequence). The junction had 4 bases not matched to a gene; V was cut back by 3 bases and J by 0 bases. The CDR3 spells CSASDRGVSYEQYF. The DNA for the CDR3 is TGCAGTGCTAGTGACAGGGGCGTCTCCTACGAGCAGTACTTC.

This clone was counted once. V and J are TRBV6-2 or TRBV6-3 and TRBJ2-3, with D tentatively TRBD1 (5 bases). Germline CDR1 MNHEY, CDR2 SVGEGT. The CDR3 covers 15 residues. The ends were cut back, 2 bases at V and 4 bases at J, with 13 bases in the middle. This chain's CDR3 is CASSYHKGSADTQYF. Written as DNA, the CDR3 is TGTGCCAGCAGTTACCACAAGGGGTCGGCAGATACGCAGTATTTT.

This clone came up once. The chain combines TRBV6-5 with TRBJ2-1; TRBD2 matches at 10 bases. Per the germline V gene, CDR1 is MNHEY and CDR2 is SVGAGI. This CDR3 spans 15 amino acids. V lost 6 bases, J lost 15 bases, and 17 bases stayed unmatched. The CDR3 protein is CASSQSAGGPLRAFF. CDR3 nucleotide sequence: TGTGCCAGCAGCCAGTCAGCGGGGGGGCCCCTACGGGCGTTCTTC.

The rearrangement uses TRBV6-5 and TRBJ1-5, with 10 bases identical to TRBD1. Germline V gene sequence: CDR1 MNHEY, CDR2 SVGAGI. The CDR3 is made up of 14 amino acids. V gave up 7 bases and J gave up 5 bases; unmatched junction bases: 5. The CDR3 DNA follows: TGTGCCAGCAAGCGCGGGACAGGGGATCAGCCCCAGCATTTT. Translated: CASKRGTGDQPQHF.

This chain links TRBV27 with TRBJ1-1; D gene uncertain. Between the trimmed V and J ends, which lost 3 bases and 0 bases, there was a span of 14 bases. The germline V gene has CDR1 MNHEY and CDR2 SMNVEV (reference sequence). The CDR3 is 16 amino acids. The CDR3, as DNA: TGTGCCAGCAGTTTGGTGGGAGGGCATTTGAACACTGAAGCTTTCTTT. This encodes CASSLVGGHLNTEAFF.

This clone has just one count. The CDR3, as DNA: TGTGCCAGCAGCCAATCCCGGGGGACTAGCGGGAGGAATGAGCAGTTCTTC. Its protein is CASSQSRGTSGRNEQFF. The chain carries TRBV3-1 (or the pseudogene TRBV3-2) and TRBJ2-1, with 15 positions matching TRBD2. Germline V gives CDR1 LGHDT, CDR2 YNNKEL (reference sequence). The V segment lost 2 bases and the J segment 7 bases; nucleotides outside the gene matches: 6. CDR3 length: 17 residues.

The V call is TRBV12-3 or TRBV12-4, the J call TRBJ1-1; 9 bases match TRBD1. V lost 5 bases to trimming and J lost 11 bases; unmatched junction nucleotides: 9. The CDR3 length is 13 residues. The CDR3, as DNA: TGTGCCAGCAGTATTTCGACAGGGGGGAAGGCTTTCTTT. Its translation is CASSISTGGKAFF.

The chain links TRBV7-8 to TRBJ2-3, with 7 bases matching TRBD1. Germline CDR1 is SGHVS and CDR2 is FQNEAQ. This CDR3 contains 14 residues. V was pared by 3 bases and J by 2 bases, with 2 bases of the junction left unmatched. This CDR3 is CASSLGQITDTQYF. Here the CDR3 DNA reads TGTGCCAGCAGCTTGGGACAGATCACAGATACGCAGTATTTT.

The chain joins TRBV30 to TRBJ2-3; tentative D call: TRBD2 (6 bases). The germline CDR1 and CDR2 sequences are GTSNPN and SVGIG (reference sequence). The CDR3 has 15 residues. Trimming cost V 3 bases and J 5 bases, with 18 bases left between them. The CDR3 region is CAWSVGLKGGDTQYF. CDR3 DNA: TGTGCCTGGAGCGTAGGACTTAAGGGAGGAGATACGCAGTATTTT.

The V and J genes are TRBV7-2 and TRBJ1-6, with D tentatively TRBD1 (5 bases). The CDR3 length is 14 residues. V was pared by 1 base and J by 5 bases, with 6 bases between. Germline V gene lookup returns CDR1 SGHTA and CDR2 FQGNSA. The CDR3, as DNA: TGTGCCAGCAGCTTAGGGGGCCATAATTCACCCCTCCACTTT. Translation gives CASSLGGHNSPLHF.